The count of the clone carrying this T cell receptor beta chain is one. Its antigen is still unknown. The sample originates from a study of CD8 T cells in Susac syndrome. J lost 5 bases, V lost 2 bases, and 7 bases had no gene match. Germline V gene data show CDR1 as ENHRY and CDR2 as SYGVKD. The length of the CDR3 is 16 residues. Study-wide results and caveats: As acknowledged by the study, its TCR sequencing and HLA analysis included a relatively small number of individuals.

A quantity of roughly 0.5 to 1 ug RNA underwent reverse transcription using random hexamers. TCRdb re-called the immunoSEQ multiplex PCR reads with MiXCR, one entry per CDR3 protein. This table holds 160,000 or so distinct CDR3 sequences, 95% to 96% found once. The chain recombines TRBV10-3 with TRBJ2-7; 12 nucleotides match TRBD2. Source material: CD8+ T cells from PBMCs. This clonotype was sampled from a human donor with multiple sclerosis. CDR3 protein: CAISEPSGGAGNEQYV. CDR3 DNA sequence: TGTGCCATCAGTGAGCCTAGCGGGGGGGCCGGGAACGAGCAGTACGTC.